This T cell receptor (beta chain) was captured in a study of control samples from healthy donors and cancer patients. Method: immunoSEQ multiplex PCR; TCRdb's copy keeps in-frame clones and lacks some. The sample carries about 100,000 clones, roughly 84% recorded once. This CDR3 comprises 15 residues. The sample taken for sequencing was blood. The TCR was taken from a woman in her forties or fifties in good health. V is TRBV21-1 and J is TRBJ2-7; whether TRBD2, the table's D call, matches the DNA was not checked. TRBV21-1 is deemed a pseudogene. CDR3 sequence reads: CASWVSGGRLRVEYV. The CDR3 region has the DNA TGTGCCAGCTGGGTTAGCGGAGGGAGACTACGAGTGGAGTACGTC.